This T cell receptor beta chain is from a study of molecular identifiers for immune sequencing clone quantification. Study-level information: In the replicates, RNA derived from roughly 20,000 or 100,000 naive CD8 cells was divided into five parts, and four were sequenced.

Sorting was used to obtain naive CD8 T cells (CD8+CD4-CCR7+CD45RA+). V lost 3 bases and J lost 0, with 14 bases in between. The CDR3 runs to 16 residues. The germline V gene encodes CDR1 SGHTA and CDR2 FQGNSA. One entry per CDR3 protein results from TCRdb running MiXCR on the PCR reads. The sample contains 250,000 to 350,000 distinct CDR3 sequences, about 21% of which appear only once. This clonotype was recorded at least ten times. This receptor was obtained from a human donor in good health. Some libraries in this study had Jurkat cell RNA spiked in. The J gene is TRBJ2-5, the V gene TRBV7-2; TRBD2 might be the D (6 bases). The material sequenced was naive CD8+ T cells from blood, with Jurkat cell RNA spiked in. Subset of the sample: FACS-sorted CD8+CD4-CCR7+CD45RA+ naive T cells. The CDR3 region is CASSFNEAGYQETQYF. CDR3 nucleotides: TGTGCCAGCAGCTTTAATGAGGCGGGGTACCAAGAGACCCAGTACTTC. Full variable domain (remainder filled in from reference TRBV7-2 and TRBJ2-5): GAGVSQSPSNKVTEKGKDVELRCDPISGHTALYWYRQSLGQGLEFLIYFQGNSAPDKSGLPSDRFSAERTGGSVSTLTIQRTQQEDSAVYLCASSFNEAGYQETQYFGPGTRLLVL.